The next 31 T cell receptor beta chains were all read from a single sample in a study of radiation and T cells in renal cell carcinoma. Indicated treatment: treatment-naive control, cytoreductive nephrectomy. Only in-frame clones appear in the TCRdb table, and some are missing; sequencing was by immunoSEQ multiplex PCR. The data contain about 14,000 clones, more than 55% of them singletons. Sample: tumor tissue, taken from a patient whose treatment was nephrectomy without radiotherapy. These receptors all come from a man aged 50-59 years with renal cell carcinoma.

This clone was found a few times. The genes are TRBV5-5 and TRBJ1-2; TRBD1 might be the D (6 bases). Per germline, CDR1 SGHKS and CDR2 YYEKEE (reference sequence). Between the trimmed V and J ends, which lost 3 bases and 6 bases, there was a span of 15 bases. The CDR3 sequence is 14 residues long. CDR3 sequence: CASSSGQLGHGYTF. The CDR3 DNA reads as TGTGCCAGCAGCTCCGGACAGCTTGGTCATGGCTACACCTTC.

The gene calls are TRBV30 and TRBJ1-5; 7 positions match TRBD1. The V gene's germline CDR1 is GTSNPN and CDR2 SVGIG (reference sequence). This CDR3 region has 16 residues. Trimming cost V 3 bases and J 0 bases; bases outside gene matches: 8. Here the CDR3 reads CAWSSETGRSNQPQHF. The CDR3 coding sequence is TGTGCCTGGAGCTCAGAGACAGGGCGTAGCAATCAGCCCCAGCATTTT.

The rearrangement links TRBV29-1 to TRBJ2-7; TRBD1 agrees at 7 bases. Germline trimming cut 3 bases from V and 3 bases from J; bases unmatched to any gene: 5. Germline V gene lookup returns CDR1 SQVTM and CDR2 ANQGSEA. The CDR3 consists of 13 residues. The CDR3 DNA reads as TGCAGCGTTGATGGGCAGGGGGTCTACGAGCAGTACTTC. The encoded protein is CSVDGQGVYEQYF.

V gene TRBV5-8 combines with J gene TRBJ1-5; D not resolved. CDR1 is SGHTS and CDR2 is YDEGEE in the germline V gene. The CDR3 length is 16 residues. Trimming took off 2 bases at V and 1 base at J, with 13 bases between the two ends. The CDR3 protein is CASSLRILPSNQPQHF. For the CDR3, the DNA is TGTGCCAGCAGCTTAAGGATCTTGCCGAGCAATCAGCCCCAGCATTTT. Variable domain in full (rest from reference TRBV5-8 and TRBJ1-5): EAGVTQSPTHLIKTRGQQATLRCSPISGHTSVYWYQQALGLGLQFLLWYDEGEERNRGNFPPRFSGRQFPNYSSELNVNALELEDSALYLCASSLRILPSNQPQHFGDGTRLSIL.

The CDR3 region has the DNA TGTGCCAGCAGACCGGGACAGGGTTTCCACGAGCAGTACTTC. It is translated as CASRPGQGFHEQYF. V usage is TRBV6-1 and J usage is TRBJ2-7, with 9 bases that match TRBD1. The CDR3 spans 14 residues. V was clipped by 6 bases and J by 5 bases; unmatched bases: 8. Germline lookup yields CDR1 MNHNS and CDR2 SASEGT.

This clone was recorded a few times. The V and J genes are TRBV6-1 and TRBJ2-7; no clear D. V lost 7 bases and J 6 bases, leaving 13 bases between the germline ends. The CDR3 is made up of 12 amino acids. Germline loops: CDR1 MNHNS, CDR2 SASEGT. The CDR3 spells CASNSRPSEQYF. CDR3 nucleotides: TGTGCCAGCAACAGCCGACCCTCCGAGCAGTACTTC.

In its sample, this clone was seen a few times. V gene TRBV5-5 combines with J gene TRBJ1-5; no firm D call. V lost 0 bases and J 0 bases, leaving 4 bases between the germline ends. The CDR3 is 14 residues long. The germline V gene encodes CDR1 SGHKS and CDR2 YYEKEE (reference sequence). In DNA form, the CDR3 reads TGTGCCAGCAGCTTGGCGTATAGCAATCAGCCCCAGCATTTT. Amino acid sequence: CASSLAYSNQPQHF.

The chain carries TRBV7-9 and TRBJ2-1, with D unclear. The CDR3 extends over 14 amino acids. The germline CDR1 and CDR2 sequences are SEHNR and FQNEAQ (reference sequence). V lost 5 bases, J lost 8 bases, and 16 bases lay in between. CDR3 protein: CASSPQASSHEQFF. As DNA, the CDR3 is TGTGCCAGCAGCCCCCAGGCCAGTAGCCATGAGCAGTTCTTC. Full variable domain (remainder filled in from reference TRBV7-9 and TRBJ2-1): DTGVSQNPRHKITKRGQNVTFRCDPISEHNRLYWYRQTLGQGPEFLTYFQNEAQLEKSRLLSDRFSAERPKGSFSTLEIQRTEQGDSAMYLCASSPQASSHEQFFGPGTRLTVL.

The chain links TRBV18 to TRBJ2-1, with TRBD2 matching 11 bases. The CDR3 contains 18 residues. The V segment lost 4 bases and the J segment 0 bases; nucleotides outside the gene matches: 8. The germline V gene encodes CDR1 KGHSH and CDR2 LQKENI. In DNA form, the CDR3 reads TGTGCCAGCTCACAGCTAGCGGGGGGCTCGAGCTCCTACAATGAGCAGTTCTTC. As protein: CASSQLAGGSSSYNEQFF.

This chain connects TRBV19 to TRBJ1-2; 10 nucleotides align to TRBD1. CDR1 is LNHDA and CDR2 is SQIVND in the germline V gene (reference sequence). With 4 bases clipped from V and 9 bases from J, the junction kept 11 bases outside the gene matches. The CDR3 consists of 15 residues. CDR3 loop: CASSSHGTGERSYTF. The CDR3 bases are TGTGCCAGTAGTAGCCACGGGACAGGGGAAAGGAGCTACACCTTC.

The V gene is TRBV5-6, the J gene TRBJ1-4; 8 nucleotides line up with TRBD1. Germline-derived CDR1 and CDR2 are SGHDT and YYEEEE. The CDR3 is made up of 15 amino acids. Losses at the gene ends were 4 bases for V and 4 bases for J; bases not matched to a gene: 6. CDR3 region: CASSTRTGLNEKLFF. The DNA for the CDR3 is TGTGCCAGCAGCACCCGGACAGGGCTTAATGAAAAACTGTTTTTT.

V gene TRBV6-5 combines with J gene TRBJ2-7, with no clear D. The CDR3 is 12 residues long. Looked up from germline, CDR1 is MNHEY and CDR2 is SVGAGI. The V end lost 6 bases, the J end lost 9 bases, and 15 bases lay between the germline ends. The CDR3 reads CASSKTGSGQYF. The CDR3 DNA sequence: TGTGCCAGCAGCAAAACGGGCTCGGGGCAGTACTTC.

The chain is built from TRBV9 and TRBJ1-2; 9 bases map to TRBD1. Germline CDR1 is SGDLS and CDR2 is YYNGEE. Trimming removed 0 bases from V and 6 bases from J; junction bases left unmatched: 6. This CDR3 is built from 15 residues. The CDR3 coding sequence is TGTGCCAGCAGCGTAGAGGGACAGGGTTTCCATGGCTACACCTTC. This codes for CASSVEGQGFHGYTF.

This clone showed up just a few times. CDR3 nucleotide sequence: TGCGCCAGCAGTCAAGCATTCCGGGACAGGGGGACCACTGAAGCTTTCTTT. This gives the protein CASSQAFRDRGTTEAFF. This chain joins TRBV23-1 and TRBJ1-1, with TRBD1 identical over 11 bases. TRBV23-1 is reported as an ORF; its role is uncertain. The CDR3 consists of 17 residues. V lost 2 bases to trimming and J lost 4 bases; unmatched junction nucleotides: 9.

The chain has TRBV30 and TRBJ2-7, with D perhaps matching TRBD1 (6 bases). The V end was cut by 5 bases, the J end by 7 bases, with 15 bases between. The CDR3 length is 12 residues. CDR1 is GTSNPN, CDR2 SVGIG, per germline (reference sequence). DNA of the CDR3: TGTGCCTGGGGACAGATCTTGGGGGAGCAGTACTTC. Its translation is CAWGQILGEQYF. Looking up the rest from reference TRBV30 and TRBJ2-7 gives the full variable domain: SQTIHQWPATLVQPVGSPLSLECTVEGTSNPNLYWYRQAAGRGLQLLFYSVGIGQISSEVPQNLSASRPQDRQFILSSKKLLLSDSGFYLCAWGQILGEQYFGPGTRLTVT.

The gene calls are TRBV5-1 and TRBJ1-1; 9 nucleotides align to TRBD1. CDR1 is SGHRS, CDR2 YFSETQ, per germline. This CDR3 region has 18 residues. V trimming: 0 bases; J trimming: 0 bases; junction bases outside the gene matches: 9. The CDR3: CASSLGRGTGRMNTEAFF. The CDR3 region has the DNA TGCGCCAGCAGCTTGGGCAGGGGGACAGGGCGCATGAACACTGAAGCTTTCTTT.

Here the CDR3 reads CASSPGAVNEQFF. CDR3 nucleotide sequence: TGTGCCAGCAGCCCGGGGGCGGTGAATGAGCAGTTCTTC. The V call is TRBV14, the J call TRBJ2-1; D may be TRBD1 or TRBD2 (6 bases each). CDR1 and CDR2 (germline): SGHDN, FVKESK. The V end lost 4 bases, the J end lost 7 bases, and 11 bases lay between the germline ends. CDR3 length: 13 amino acids. Full variable domain (outside the CDR3, taken from reference TRBV14 and TRBJ2-1): EAGVTQFPSHSVIEKGQTVTLRCDPISGHDNLYWYRRVMGKEIKFLLHFVKESKQDESGMPNNRFLAERTGGTYSTLKVQPAELEDSGVYFCASSPGAVNEQFFGPGTRLTVL.

The genes are TRBV5-1 and TRBJ2-1, with D maybe TRBD2 (6 bases). V was trimmed by 7 bases and J by 8 bases, leaving 13 bases between them. This CDR3 has 12 amino acids. Germline V gene sequence: CDR1 SGHRS, CDR2 YFSETQ. CDR3: CASGTAVYEQFF. As DNA, the CDR3 is TGCGCCAGCGGGACTGCCGTATATGAGCAGTTCTTC.

This clone was counted between two and nine times. This rearrangement joins TRBV30 to TRBJ1-3, with unresolved D. Trimming shortened V by 2 bases and J by 0 bases, and 11 bases separated the two germline ends. This CDR3 contains 15 residues. Germline CDR1 reads GTSNPN; CDR2 reads SVGIG (reference sequence). The CDR3, as DNA: TGTGCCTGGAGTCCTCAACTGGTCTCTGGAAACACCATATATTTT. This encodes CAWSPQLVSGNTIYF.

This clone has only a few counts. The CDR3 loop reads CASSVRSNTGELFF. The DNA for the CDR3 is TGTGCCAGCAGCGTTCGATCGAACACCGGGGAGCTGTTTTTT. V gene TRBV9 combines with J gene TRBJ2-2; no clear D gene. Germline V CDR1 and CDR2: SGDLS, YYNGEE. Trimming removed 2 bases at V and 0 bases at J, with 5 bases between. CDR3 length equals 14 residues.

The rearrangement links TRBV10-3 to TRBJ2-3, with 8 bases identical to TRBD1. Trimming took 3 bases from V and 4 from J; bases not matched to a gene: 6. The CDR3 has 15 amino acids. The germline gives CDR1 ENHRY, CDR2 SYGVKD. DNA for the CDR3: TGTGCCATCAGTGATAACACAGGGGGTCCAGATACGCAGTATTTT. Translating gives CAISDNTGGPDTQYF.

This clone was detected only a few times. The chain carries TRBV6-5 and TRBJ2-1; 7 nucleotides line up with TRBD1. Looked up from germline, CDR1 is MNHEY and CDR2 is SVGAGI. This CDR3 is built from 14 residues. Unmatched junction bases numbered 5, after V lost 6 bases and J lost 3 bases. The CDR3: CASSGWDSYNEQFF. CDR3 coding DNA: TGTGCCAGCAGCGGGTGGGACAGCTACAATGAGCAGTTCTTC.

The CDR3 sequence: CASSLAGAPETQYF. The CDR3 DNA is TGTGCCAGCAGCTTGGCCGGGGCGCCGGAGACCCAGTACTTC. The chain employs TRBV5-4 and TRBJ2-5; D assignment may be TRBD1 or TRBD2 (5 bases each). The CDR3 consists of 14 residues. Between the trimmed V and J ends, which lost 0 bases and 5 bases, there was a span of 11 bases. Germline values: CDR1 SGHNT, CDR2 YYREEE (reference sequence).

The J gene is TRBJ2-1, the V gene TRBV5-1; D is uncertain. The V gene lost 0 bases and the J gene lost 4 bases, with 14 bases spanning the gap. Germline CDR1 is SGHRS and CDR2 is YFSETQ. CDR3 length: 16 residues. CDR3 sequence reads: CASSLVETSNYNEQFF. CDR3 coding DNA: TGCGCCAGCAGCTTGGTCGAGACTTCAAATTACAATGAGCAGTTCTTC.

V and J are TRBV11-3 and TRBJ1-1; D is unclear. V lost 5 bases and J 1 base, leaving 8 bases between the germline ends. The CDR3 loop spans 13 amino acids. Germline V lookup: CDR1 SGHNT, CDR2 YENEEA. For the CDR3, the DNA is TGTGCCAGCAGCCCCCACGGGAACACTGAAGCTTTCTTT. Translated: CASSPHGNTEAFF.

This chain uses TRBV5-4 with TRBJ2-5, with D possibly matching TRBD2 (6 bases). CDR1 SGHNT and CDR2 YYREEE come from the germline V gene (reference sequence). The V and J ends lost 1 base and 4 bases respectively, with 11 bases between them. The CDR3 runs 14 residues. CDR3 in amino acids: CASSLFIAAETQYF. CDR3 sequence (DNA): TGTGCCAGCAGCTTGTTTATAGCGGCAGAGACCCAGTACTTC.

The chain has TRBV14 and TRBJ1-1; TRBD1 might be the D (6 bases). Germline-derived CDR1 and CDR2 are SGHDN and FVKESK. Deletions cut 4 bases from V and 5 bases from J, with 14 bases between. The CDR3 has 14 amino acids. The DNA for the CDR3 is TGTGCCAGCAGCCGTTTCAGGGGTGAGACTGAAGCTTTCTTT. Translation gives CASSRFRGETEAFF.

The genes are TRBV5-1 and TRBJ1-1, with TRBD1 matching 7 bases. Germline CDR1 reads SGHRS; CDR2 reads YFSETQ. The CDR3 runs to 15 residues. J gave up 7 bases and V 5 bases, and 14 bases lay outside the gene matches. CDR3 coding DNA: TGCGCCAGCAGTTTCCGTCTAGGGGGCTTGGGTGAAGCTTTCTTT. Translating gives CASSFRLGGLGEAFF. Full variable domain (rest looked up from reference TRBV5-1 and TRBJ1-1): KAGVTQTPRYLIKTRGQQVTLSCSPISGHRSVSWYQQTPGQGLQFLFEYFSETQRNKGNFPGRFSGRQFSNSRSEMNVSTLELGDSALYLCASSFRLGGLGEAFFGQGTRLTVV.

This clone was detected a few times. This chain joins TRBV9 and TRBJ1-2; TRBD1 aligns across 9 bases. The CDR3 is 15 amino acids. Trimming cost V 0 bases and J 4 bases; bases outside gene matches: 4. The V gene's germline CDR1 is SGDLS and CDR2 YYNGEE. The CDR3 DNA is TGTGCCAGCAGCGTAGCACAGGGGGCATTCTATGGCTACACCTTC. Translated, it gives CASSVAQGAFYGYTF.

CDR3 coding DNA: TGTGCCAGCAGAAAAACAGGCTCTACTAACTATGGCTACACCTTC. Its protein is CASRKTGSTNYGYTF. The chain carries TRBV6-5 and TRBJ1-2; possible D gene TRBD1, 5 bases. CDR1 and CDR2 from the germline V gene are MNHEY and SVGAGI. V lost 6 bases and J 0 bases, leaving 14 bases between the germline ends. The CDR3 is 15 amino acids.

J is TRBJ2-1 and V is TRBV9; perhaps TRBD2 as D (5 bases). This CDR3 contains 15 residues. V was trimmed by 3 bases and J by 1 base, leaving 11 bases between them. CDR1 is SGDLS and CDR2 is YYNGEE in the germline V gene. The CDR3: CASSGREKSYNEQFF. The CDR3 DNA is TGTGCCAGCAGCGGCCGGGAAAAGTCCTACAATGAGCAGTTCTTC.